This T cell receptor (beta chain) was found in a study of cytomegalovirus exposure and HLA in healthy donors. The CDR3 consists of 14 residues. CDR1 and CDR2 (germline): MDHEN, SYDVKM. V dropped 6 bases and J dropped 2; count of bases not matched to a gene: 4. Amplification used 60 Vbeta primers and 13 Jbeta primers. Data came from immunoSEQ multiplex PCR; TCRdb stores just in-frame clones and leaves some out. The profile covers around 130,000 clones, with 65% to 75% appearing a single time and around 7% taken by the ten largest. This sequence originates from a man aged 35-49 years in good health and CMV-seropositive. The chain recombines TRBV28 with TRBJ2-7; 10 bases are a match to TRBD2. The sample comprised PBMCs. This CDR3 reads CASSRSGRTYEQYF. The CDR3 nucleotides are TGTGCCAGCAGCCGTAGCGGGAGGACCTACGAGCAGTACTTC.